The following is a TCR beta chain sequence with its context. Its antigen is undetermined. This sample was taken from a study of CXCR3-negative and CXCR3-positive naive CD8 T cells. Study details: Across all libraries, TRB reads numbered some 140 million, with about 1.5 +/- 0.3 million in each library. Study-level results: Naive cells that were CXCR3-negative or CXCR3-positive used TRBV-TRBJ genes alike, while memory cells diverged. Hydrophobicity was higher for TRB CDR3s found in CXCR3-positive naive cells than in CXCR3-negative naive cells.

This CDR3 is built from 17 residues. Germline V CDR1 and CDR2: MNHNS, SASEGT. TRB cDNA libraries were made by UMI-labeled 5' RACE. TCRdb reprocessed the 5' RACE reads and keeps a single row for each CDR3 protein, giving no DNA. This listing includes 150,000 or so distinct CDR3 sequences. This chain uses TRBV6-1 with TRBJ2-3; TCRdb's D call of TRBD2 is untestable without DNA. The specimen was naive CXCR3+ CD8+ T cells from blood. Subset in this sample: CD45RO-CCR7+CD27+CD95- naive CD8+ T cells expressing CXCR3 (TNR3+). The receptor was derived from a human donor in good health. Some clones in this sample may be carry-over from other donors' samples. The CDR3 sequence is CASIENPGTSYTDTQYF.